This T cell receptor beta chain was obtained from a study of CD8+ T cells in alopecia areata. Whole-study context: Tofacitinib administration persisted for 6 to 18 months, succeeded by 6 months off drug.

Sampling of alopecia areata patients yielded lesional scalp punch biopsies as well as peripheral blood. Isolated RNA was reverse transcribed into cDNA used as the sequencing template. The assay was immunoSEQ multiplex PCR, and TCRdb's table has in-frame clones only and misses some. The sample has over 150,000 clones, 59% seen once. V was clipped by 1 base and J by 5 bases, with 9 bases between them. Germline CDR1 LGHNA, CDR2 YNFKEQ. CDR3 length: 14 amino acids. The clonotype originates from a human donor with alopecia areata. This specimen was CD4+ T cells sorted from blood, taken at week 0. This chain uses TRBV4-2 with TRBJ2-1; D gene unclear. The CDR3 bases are TGTGCCAGCAGCCAAGGTCTTACCGACAATGAGCAGTTCTTC. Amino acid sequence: CASSQGLTDNEQFF.